The clone carrying this TCR beta chain was recorded a few times. As yet, its antigen is unknown. CDR1 is MNHEY, CDR2 SVGEGT, per germline. The ends were cut back, 4 bases at V and 7 bases at J, with 11 bases in the middle. The CDR3 is 13 residues long. The assay that was used to sequence DNA from cultured CD4+ T cells was the Oncomine TCR Beta short-read assay. MiXCR, applied by TCRdb to the PCR reads, yields one record per CDR3 protein. The sample includes more than 9,000 distinct CDR3 sequences, almost 65% seen only once; the top ten take approximately 35%. The data derive from a study of vaccination and CD4 T cells after COVID-19. For the study at large: Participants received two doses of either BNT162b2 or mRNA-1273 vaccine. Drawing of post-COVID samples took place a median roughly 100 days after diagnosis (range 35 to 161).

Treatment of the sample: roughly 10-day PBMC culture with coronavirus spike peptide pools or control peptides (ViraFEST assay). The gene calls are TRBV6-2 or TRBV6-3 and TRBJ1-5, with TRBD1 as a possible D gene (6 bases). Sequencing was performed on CD4+ T cells from blood, cultured in vitro. The TCR was taken from a human donor who had recovered from COVID-19. The CDR3 nucleotides are TGTGCCAGCAGTTGGGGGGCGCGGCAGCCCCAGCATTTT. Amino acids: CASSWGARQPQHF.